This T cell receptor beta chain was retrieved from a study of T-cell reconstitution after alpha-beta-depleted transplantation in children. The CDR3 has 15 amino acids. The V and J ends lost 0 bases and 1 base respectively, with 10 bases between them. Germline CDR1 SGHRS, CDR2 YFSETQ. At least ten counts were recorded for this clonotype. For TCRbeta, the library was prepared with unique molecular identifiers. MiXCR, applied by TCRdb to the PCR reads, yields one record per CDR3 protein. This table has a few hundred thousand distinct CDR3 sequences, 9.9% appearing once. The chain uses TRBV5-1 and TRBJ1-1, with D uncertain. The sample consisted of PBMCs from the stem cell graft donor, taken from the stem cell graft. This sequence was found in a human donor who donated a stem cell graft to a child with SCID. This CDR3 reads CASSLVGSPNTEAFF. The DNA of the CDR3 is TGCGCCAGCAGCTTGGTTGGGAGTCCGAACACTGAAGCTTTCTTT.